The 5 T cell receptor beta chains reported below all come from one sample, sequenced in a study of T cells in women clearing cervical HPV infection. TCRdb's table, derived via immunoSEQ multiplex PCR, lists solely in-frame clones and lacks some. The listing contains 25,000 to 35,000 clones. Sequencing was done on a sample of blood buffy coat. These receptor sequences come from a woman between 18 and 70 years old with a cervical HPV16 infection that either progressed to CIN3+ or cleared (not recorded which).

As concerns this clone: Read coverage stops 3 residues before the CDR3 terminus; the germline J gene supplies the remainder. The chain joins TRBV19 to TRBJ1-1; D gene uncertain. The CDR3 extends over 13 amino acids. Trimming removed 1 base from V and 3 bases from J, with 6 bases in between. The germline V gene encodes CDR1 LNHDA and CDR2 SQIVND (reference sequence). The DNA read from the CDR3 is TGTGCCAGTAGTATAGCCGCGGACACTGAA. Amino acid sequence: CASSIAADTE. The whole CDR3 protein is CASSIAADTEAFF.

The CDR3 loop is CASRDRVDTIYF. The part of the CDR3 DNA that was read is TGTGCCAGCAGAGACAGGGTGGACACC. The genes are TRBV2 and TRBJ1-3; 7 bases map to TRBD1. The read ends 3 residues before the CDR3 terminus; that terminus is restored from the germline J gene. CDR1 and CDR2 (germline): SNHLY, FYNNEI. With V trimmed by 6 bases and J by 8 bases, 4 bases remained unmatched. The CDR3 extends over 12 amino acids.

Comment on this clone: The DNA ends 3 residues before the CDR3 does, and the rest of the CDR3 is filled in from the germline J gene. This chain joins TRBV18 and TRBJ2-3, with 14 bases fitting TRBD2. The J segment lost 6 bases and the V segment lost 4 bases, leaving 3 bases of the junction unmatched. The CDR3 is 15 residues long. Looked up from germline, CDR1 is KGHSH and CDR2 is LQKENI. CDR3 residues: CASSRLAGGSDTQYF. Partial CDR3 DNA: TGTGCCAGCTCACGACTAGCGGGAGGGTCCGATACG.

Concerning this clone: The read comes to an end 3 residues before the CDR3 does, leaving the germline J gene to fill in the end. The chain joins TRBV5-1 to TRBJ1-2; 11 bases are shared with TRBD1. This CDR3 comprises 18 residues. V lost 2 bases and J lost 2; bases outside the gene matches: 11. Per germline, CDR1 SGHRS and CDR2 YFSETQ. Incomplete CDR3 DNA: TGCGCCAGCAGCTTTGGACAGGGGGCCTCTAGGGCGAACTATGGC. It encodes CASSFGQGASRANYG. The CDR3 reads in full as CASSFGQGASRANYGYTF.

With respect to this clone: The DNA ends 3 residues before the CDR3 does, and the rest of the CDR3 is filled in from the germline J gene. The chain combines TRBV20-1 with TRBJ1-3; D not certain. Per the germline V gene, CDR1 is DFQATT and CDR2 is SNEGSKA (reference sequence). The germline V and J ends were trimmed by 6 bases and 5 bases, with 11 bases remaining between them. The CDR3 is made up of 12 amino acids. CDR3 protein: CSAEQSRNTIYF. The covered CDR3 bases are TGCAGTGCCGAACAGAGCCGAAACACC.